Listed below are T cell receptor beta chains from one sample, sequenced in a study of cytomegalovirus exposure and HLA in healthy donors. Here immunoSEQ multiplex PCR was the method, and the copy in TCRdb shows in-frame clones only, minus some. The table lists roughly 300,000 clones, about 90% of them singletons. The sequenced sample was PBMCs. The receptors derive from a woman younger than 45 in good health and CMV-seropositive. The CDR3 runs from the conserved cysteine through the conserved F or W. Each record gives: clone size, V gene, J gene, D gene, CDR3 protein, CDR3 DNA. The D gene is left open where the match is weak. Only some rows state a clone size, as once, few, many or a class for expanded clones.

clone_size: -
v_call: TRBV27
j_call: TRBJ2-7
d_call: TRBD1
cdr3_aa: CASSPGTADYEQYF
cdr3_nt: TGTGCCAGCAGTCCGGGGACAGCCGACTACGAGCAGTACTTC

clone_size: -
v_call: TRBV30
j_call: TRBJ1-6
d_call: -
cdr3_aa: CAWSVFTAASSYNSPLHF
cdr3_nt: TGTGCCTGGAGTGTATTCACGGCGGCATCTTCCTATAATTCACCCCTCCACTTT

clone_size: -
v_call: TRBV6-1
j_call: TRBJ2-7
d_call: -
cdr3_aa: CATERDRSPYEQYF
cdr3_nt: TGTGCCACCGAGCGGGACAGGTCGCCCTACGAGCAGTACTTC

clone_size: -
v_call: TRBV5-1
j_call: TRBJ2-5
d_call: TRBD2
cdr3_aa: CASSLGASVAGGVETQYF
cdr3_nt: TGCGCCAGCAGCTTGGGGGCCAGCGTAGCGGGAGGTGTTGAGACCCAGTACTTC

clone_size: -
v_call: TRBV28
j_call: TRBJ2-5
d_call: -
cdr3_aa: CASSFSALQETQYF
cdr3_nt: TGTGCCAGCAGCTTCTCGGCCCTCCAAGAGACCCAGTACTTC

clone_size: -
v_call: TRBV29-1
j_call: TRBJ2-6
d_call: -
cdr3_aa: CSVYDYRVTGANVLTF
cdr3_nt: TGCAGCGTTTATGATTACAGGGTAACTGGGGCCAACGTCCTGACTTTC

clone_size: once
v_call: TRBV30
j_call: TRBJ2-1
d_call: TRBD2
cdr3_aa: CAWAPGASGAYNEQFF
cdr3_nt: TGTGCCTGGGCCCCTGGGGCTAGCGGGGCCTACAATGAGCAGTTCTTC

clone_size: -
v_call: TRBV11-2
j_call: TRBJ2-3
d_call: -
cdr3_aa: CASSLGAPSTDTQYF
cdr3_nt: TGTGCCAGCAGCTTAGGTGCCCCTAGCACAGATACGCAGTATTTT

clone_size: few
v_call: TRBV11-2
j_call: TRBJ2-7
d_call: TRBD2
cdr3_aa: CASSPHAGEYF
cdr3_nt: TGTGCCAGCAGCCCGCATGCGGGGGAGTACTTC

clone_size: -
v_call: TRBV28
j_call: TRBJ2-5
d_call: TRBD1
cdr3_aa: CASSLWDRGRNEETQYF
cdr3_nt: TGTGCCAGCAGTTTATGGGACAGGGGGCGCAACGAAGAGACCCAGTACTTC

clone_size: -
v_call: TRBV2
j_call: TRBJ1-2
d_call: -
cdr3_aa: CASSEPNGYTF
cdr3_nt: TGTGCCAGCAGTGAACCCAATGGCTACACCTTC

clone_size: -
v_call: TRBV6-6
j_call: TRBJ1-2
d_call: TRBD1
cdr3_aa: CASYTGGGYTF
cdr3_nt: TGTGCCAGCTATACAGGGGGCGGCTACACCTTC

clone_size: -
v_call: TRBV11-3
j_call: TRBJ2-5
d_call: -
cdr3_aa: CASKSAGTETQYF
cdr3_nt: TGTGCCAGCAAATCGGCAGGGACGGAGACCCAGTACTTC

clone_size: once
v_call: TRBV30
j_call: TRBJ1-3
d_call: -
cdr3_aa: CAWSKEENTIYF
cdr3_nt: TGTGCCTGGAGTAAAGAAGAAAACACCATATATTTT

clone_size: -
v_call: TRBV5-1
j_call: TRBJ2-6
d_call: -
cdr3_aa: CASSLDRVGANVLTF
cdr3_nt: TGCGCCAGCAGCTTGGACAGGGTGGGGGCCAACGTCCTGACTTTC

clone_size: -
v_call: TRBV5-6
j_call: TRBJ1-6
d_call: TRBD1
cdr3_aa: CASSRTGDNSPLHF
cdr3_nt: TGTGCCAGCAGCCGGACAGGAGATAATTCACCCCTCCACTTT